Listed below are T cell receptor beta chains from one sample, sequenced in a study of blood T cell repertoires in COVID-19. Profiled with immunoSEQ multiplex PCR; TCRdb holds only in-frame clones, not every one. This sample carries 50,000 to 75,000 clones, over 75% of them seen once, and the ten largest clones take over 6.5%. Sequenced input: peripheral blood. The receptors come from a man aged 60-69 years with acute or convalescent COVID-19. Both conserved end residues are part of each CDR3. Fields, in order: D gene, J gene, CDR3 length, clone size, V gene, CDR3 protein, CDR3 DNA. The D gene is left open where the match is weak. The size field is filled for only some rows; it gives once, few, many or a size class.

d_gene: TRBD2; j_gene: TRBJ2-5; len: 16; abundance: few; v_gene: TRBV4-3; CDR3aa: CASSHLSGGVVKTQYF; CDR3nt: TGCGCCAGCAGCCACCTAAGCGGGGGGGTTGTTAAGACCCAGTACTTC
d_gene: -; j_gene: TRBJ2-5; len: 15; abundance: -; v_gene: TRBV20-1; CDR3aa: CSANEWAGLAETQYF; CDR3nt: TGCAGTGCTAATGAGTGGGCAGGGTTGGCCGAGACCCAGTACTTC
d_gene: -; j_gene: TRBJ1-5; len: 15; abundance: -; v_gene: TRBV19; CDR3aa: CASSTGSTWNQPQHF; CDR3nt: TGTGCCAGTAGTACGGGGTCCACGTGGAATCAGCCCCAGCATTTT
d_gene: -; j_gene: TRBJ2-3; len: 15; abundance: -; v_gene: TRBV23-1; CDR3aa: CASSQNGGPTDTQYF; CDR3nt: TGCGCCAGCAGTCAGAACGGGGGACCCACAGATACGCAGTATTTT
d_gene: TRBD1; j_gene: TRBJ1-2; len: 14; abundance: -; v_gene: TRBV6-2/TRBV6-3; CDR3aa: CASSSAQGGYGYTF; CDR3nt: TGTGCCAGCAGTTCAGCGCAGGGGGGCTATGGCTACACCTTC
d_gene: -; j_gene: TRBJ1-1; len: 14; abundance: -; v_gene: TRBV11-3; CDR3aa: CASSPNPGDTEAFF; CDR3nt: TGTGCCAGCAGCCCTAACCCAGGGGACACTGAAGCTTTCTTT
d_gene: -; j_gene: TRBJ2-2; len: 14; abundance: once; v_gene: TRBV5-6; CDR3aa: CASRMEGRTGELFF; CDR3nt: TGTGCCAGCAGAATGGAGGGTCGCACCGGGGAGCTGTTTTTT
d_gene: -; j_gene: TRBJ2-3; len: 15; abundance: once; v_gene: TRBV11-3; CDR3aa: CASSLEIGGSDTQYF; CDR3nt: TGTGCCAGCAGCTTAGAGATTGGGGGGTCAGATACGCAGTATTTT
d_gene: -; j_gene: TRBJ2-5; len: 18; abundance: -; v_gene: TRBV10-2; CDR3aa: CASSEPGDRAGGKETQYF; CDR3nt: TGCGCCAGCAGTGAGCCGGGGGACAGGGCGGGAGGCAAAGAGACCCAGTACTTC
d_gene: -; j_gene: TRBJ2-2; len: 14; abundance: -; v_gene: TRBV19; CDR3aa: CASRSQVNTGELFF; CDR3nt: TGTGCCAGTAGGTCGCAGGTCAACACCGGGGAGCTGTTTTTT